This T cell receptor beta chain was sequenced in a study of T cell responses to AZD1222 COVID-19 vaccine. Study observations and caveats: Variant regions that are unmutated are reportedly the target of nearly half of spike-specific TCRs.

Per germline, CDR1 ENHRY and CDR2 SYGVKD. The CDR3 extends over 13 amino acids. The ends were cut back, 2 bases at V and 2 bases at J, with 6 bases in the middle. Of note for this clone: What it binds is not known.

Profiling relied on immunoSEQ multiplex PCR, and the TCRdb table lists in-frame clones only, not all of them. The sample includes 200,000 or so clones, 90% to 95% of them seen just once. The specimen comprised peripheral blood, sampled on day 0 of AZD1222 vaccination. This chain links TRBV10-3 with TRBJ1-1; D is unresolved. The source is an adult in good health. The CDR3: CAISEVENTEAFF. Here the CDR3 DNA reads TGTGCCATCAGTGAGGTTGAAAACACTGAAGCTTTCTTT.